This T cell receptor (beta chain) was recovered during a study of blood T cell repertoires in COVID-19. Overall study context: Nucleic acid was either cDNA or gDNA, and it came from T cells, B-cell-depleted T cells, or PBMCs.

How the authors handled the data: Estimation of nucleated cell counts relied on the amplification of reference gene primers. Assay: immunoSEQ multiplex PCR; the TCRdb copy retains only in-frame clones and omits some. V, J and clone size are those of that table, while D and trimming were read from the DNA. The table has 380,000 or so clones, roughly four fifths seen once. Trimming took 10 bases from V and 4 from J, leaving 16 bases between them. This CDR3 comprises 13 residues. Germline-derived CDR1 and CDR2 are MDHEN and SYDVKM. The receptor was derived from a human donor with acute or convalescent COVID-19. The donor label of this sample is uncertain. This chain uses TRBV28 with TRBJ1-1, with D possibly being TRBD1 (6 bases). The sample was peripheral blood. CDR3 in amino acids: CATVVGAGTEAFF. The CDR3 region has the DNA TGTGCCACCGTTGTGGGGGCAGGCACTGAAGCTTTCTTT.